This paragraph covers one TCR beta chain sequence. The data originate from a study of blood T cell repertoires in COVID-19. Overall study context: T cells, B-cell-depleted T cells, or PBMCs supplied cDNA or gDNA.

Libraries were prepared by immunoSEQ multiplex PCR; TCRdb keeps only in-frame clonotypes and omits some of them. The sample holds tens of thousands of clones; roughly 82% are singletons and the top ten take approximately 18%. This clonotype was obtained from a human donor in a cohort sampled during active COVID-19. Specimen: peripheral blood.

The CDR3 DNA sequence: TGTGCCAGCAGTCGGGGGGACAGGGCCTACAATGAGCAGTTCTTC. This encodes CASSRGDRAYNEQFF. The chain joins TRBV6-5 to TRBJ2-1; the match to TRBD1 covers 9 bases. This CDR3 spans 15 amino acids. Looked up from germline, CDR1 is MNHEY and CDR2 is SVGAGI. With V trimmed by 5 bases and J by 2 bases, 4 bases remained unmatched.